The 25 T cell receptor beta chains listed next were all sequenced from one sample in a study of T cell repertoires in cytomegalovirus infection. TCRdb reprocessed the reads with MiXCR, giving one entry per CDR3 protein. The data contain 380,000 or so distinct CDR3 sequences, about a third of them singletons. No antigen has been assigned to these receptors. Sequencing used cultured PBMCs, obtained from culture after CMV antigen stimulation. The receptors were gathered from a human donor in good health (CMV status not recorded). Some clones in this sample may be carry-over from other donors' samples.

This clonotype has at least ten counts. The genes are TRBV10-3 and TRBJ2-3, with 8 bases aligning to TRBD1. The V segment lost 4 bases and the J segment 1 base; nucleotides outside the gene matches: 7. Germline V gives CDR1 ENHRY, CDR2 SYGVKD. The CDR3 runs 16 residues. Here the CDR3 DNA reads TGTGCCATCAGTGCGCCGGACAGGGCGGGCACAGATACGCAGTATTTT. This gives the protein CAISAPDRAGTDTQYF.

Only a few counts were recorded for this clonotype. The chain employs TRBV20-1 and TRBJ2-5, with D hard to call. V lost 5 bases and J lost 5, with 21 bases in between. There are 15 residues in the CDR3. The germline V gene has CDR1 DFQATT and CDR2 SNEGSKA (reference sequence). CDR3 sequence reads: CSAASADLGFETQYF. For the CDR3, the DNA is TGCAGTGCTGCCTCCGCTGACTTGGGGTTTGAGACCCAGTACTTC.

The gene calls are TRBV28 and TRBJ2-1; 9 bases align to TRBD1. CDR1 is MDHEN and CDR2 is SYDVKM in the germline V gene. The CDR3 runs 13 residues. V shed 8 bases and J 16 bases; nucleotides not matched to a gene: 15. This chain's CDR3 is CASGILERQGGFF. The CDR3 nucleotides read TGTGCCAGCGGCATTCTAGAACGACAGGGGGGATTCTTC.

V and J are TRBV12-3 or TRBV12-4 and TRBJ2-1; D possibly matches TRBD1 or TRBD2 (5 bases each). The CDR3 is 16 residues long. Trimming shortened V by 1 base and J by 0 bases, and 10 bases separated the two germline ends. In DNA form, the CDR3 reads TGTGCCAGCAGTTTAGACGGGACCGTCTCCTACAATGAGCAGTTCTTC. It translates to CASSLDGTVSYNEQFF.

This clonotype was recorded many times. The CDR3 protein is CASSAYGSSYNSPLHF. CDR3 in DNA: TGTGCCAGCAGCGCGTACGGTAGCTCCTATAATTCACCCCTCCACTTT. The J gene is TRBJ1-6, the V gene TRBV7-6; D is uncertain. The CDR3 spans 16 residues. V shed 5 bases and J shed 0 bases, with 11 bases lying between them. Germline loops: CDR1 SGHVS, CDR2 FNYEAQ.

The chain joins TRBV12-3 or TRBV12-4 to TRBJ2-5; D is undetermined. This CDR3 is 11 amino acids long. The V end was cut by 5 bases, the J end by 5 bases, with 6 bases between. In DNA, the CDR3 is TGTGCCAGCAGTCGATCGGAGACCCAGTACTTC. Protein product: CASSRSETQYF.

The chain couples TRBV10-3 to TRBJ2-7; the D gene is possibly TRBD1 (5 bases). This CDR3 comprises 15 residues. Per germline, CDR1 ENHRY and CDR2 SYGVKD. V was shortened by 0 bases and J by 3 bases, with 12 bases between the two germline ends. The DNA for the CDR3 is TGTGCCATCAGTGAGTCCGCAGGGATGGGCTACGAGCAGTACGTC. Residues: CAISESAGMGYEQYV.

The chain uses TRBV6-6 and TRBJ2-1; D uncertain. Trimming removed 5 bases at V and 7 bases at J, with 21 bases between. The CDR3 is made up of 16 amino acids. Looked up from germline, CDR1 is MNHNY and CDR2 is SVGAGI (reference sequence). This CDR3 is CASSLRVSPSGNEQFF. The DNA of the CDR3 is TGTGCCAGCAGTCTTAGAGTCAGCCCCTCTGGGAATGAGCAGTTCTTC.

The chain uses TRBV6-6 and TRBJ2-1, with D tentatively TRBD2 (5 bases). Trimming took off 0 bases at V and 4 bases at J, with 7 bases between the two ends. The CDR3 consists of 14 residues. Germline values: CDR1 MNHNY, CDR2 SVGAGI (reference sequence). The CDR3: CASSYSRGYNEQFF. CDR3 in DNA: TGTGCCAGCAGTTACTCTAGAGGGTACAATGAGCAGTTCTTC.

The chain links TRBV4-1 to TRBJ2-3; the match to TRBD2 covers 13 bases. In germline, CDR1 is MGHRA, CDR2 YSYEKL. The CDR3 consists of 15 residues. Unmatched junction bases numbered 2, after V lost 0 bases and J lost 8 bases. Here the CDR3 reads CASSQDWTSGSTQYF. The CDR3 DNA sequence: TGCGCCAGCAGCCAAGATTGGACTAGCGGGAGTACGCAGTATTTT.

This clonotype was seen more than once but under ten times. V usage is TRBV7-9 and J usage is TRBJ2-3, with 7 bases lining up with TRBD2. CDR3 length equals 13 residues. V trimming: 4 bases; J trimming: 7 bases; junction bases outside the gene matches: 5. CDR1 is SEHNR, CDR2 FQNEAQ, per germline (reference sequence). The CDR3: CASSSAGVNTQYF. CDR3 nucleotide sequence: TGTGCCAGCAGCTCCGCGGGGGTGAATACGCAGTATTTT.

The rearrangement links TRBV20-1 to TRBJ2-3; TRBD2 is a possible D gene (5 bases). The V end lost 0 bases, the J end lost 4 bases, and 14 bases lay between the germline ends. The CDR3 is made up of 15 amino acids. Germline CDR1 is DFQATT and CDR2 is SNEGSKA (reference sequence). The CDR3 DNA reads as TGCAGTGCTAGAGAGCTAATCGGAGGCGCAGATACGCAGTATTTT. Translation: CSARELIGGADTQYF.

The V and J genes are TRBV27 and TRBJ2-1, with 8 bases matching TRBD2. J gave up 0 bases and V 2 bases, and 6 bases lay outside the gene matches. Looked up from germline, CDR1 is MNHEY and CDR2 is SMNVEV (reference sequence). This CDR3 region has 17 residues. This CDR3 reads CASSLHVLAASYNEQFF. DNA for the CDR3: TGTGCCAGCAGTTTACACGTACTAGCGGCCTCCTACAATGAGCAGTTCTTC.

This clonotype occurred a few times. This chain connects TRBV7-2 to TRBJ2-2, with 12 bases matching TRBD2. Germline lookup yields CDR1 SGHTA and CDR2 FQGNSA. J gave up 7 bases and V 5 bases, and 14 bases lay outside the gene matches. The CDR3 length is 18 residues. CDR3 sequence: CASSLQSTSGRLGGELFF. The CDR3 nucleotides read TGTGCCAGCAGCCTTCAAAGCACTAGCGGGAGGCTTGGCGGGGAGCTGTTTTTT. The whole variable domain, filled in from reference TRBV7-2 and TRBJ2-2, reads GAGVSQSPSNKVTEKGKDVELRCDPISGHTALYWYRQSLGQGLEFLIYFQGNSAPDKSGLPSDRFSAERTGGSVSTLTIQRTQQEDSAVYLCASSLQSTSGRLGGELFFGEGSRLTVL.

This sequence joins TRBV6-1 and TRBJ2-1, with 8 bases identical to TRBD2. Germline CDR1 and CDR2: MNHNS and SASEGT. The CDR3 length is 15 residues. Trimming cost V 5 bases and J 9 bases; bases outside gene matches: 12. CDR3 residues: CASSSGTSRFTEQFF. In nucleotides, the CDR3 is TGTGCCAGCAGTTCCGGGACTAGTAGGTTCACTGAGCAGTTCTTC.

CDR3 sequence: CASSLNKAGGSYEQYF. As DNA, the CDR3 is TGTGCCAGCAGCTTAAATAAAGCGGGAGGAAGTTACGAGCAGTACTTC. V is TRBV7-2 and J is TRBJ2-7, with 9 nucleotides matching TRBD2. The CDR3 runs to 16 residues. Germline V gives CDR1 SGHTA, CDR2 FQGNSA. The junction had 9 bases not matched to a gene; V was cut back by 2 bases and J by 4 bases.

This clonotype was observed a handful of times. V and J are TRBV4-3 and TRBJ2-1; 7 bases are shared with TRBD1. J was trimmed by 3 bases and V by 4 bases; bases with no gene match: 3. This CDR3 spans 14 amino acids. CDR1 is LGHNA, CDR2 YSLEER, per germline. As DNA, the CDR3 is TGCGCCAGCAGCCGCGGACAGGACTACAATGAGCAGTTCTTC. Protein sequence: CASSRGQDYNEQFF.

This clonotype was seen a handful of times. This rearrangement joins TRBV7-9 to TRBJ2-1; possibly TRBD2 for D (6 bases). This CDR3 region has 14 residues. Germline CDR1 reads SEHNR; CDR2 reads FQNEAQ (reference sequence). Trimming pared 5 bases from V and 6 bases from J, leaving 14 bases between. The CDR3 region is CASSPSSGVNEQFF. For the CDR3, the DNA is TGTGCCAGCAGCCCTAGTTCGGGGGTCAATGAGCAGTTCTTC. Filled out from reference TRBV7-9 and TRBJ2-1, the complete variable domain reads DTGVSQNPRHKITKRGQNVTFRCDPISEHNRLYWYRQTLGQGPEFLTYFQNEAQLEKSRLLSDRFSAERPKGSFSTLEIQRTEQGDSAMYLCASSPSSGVNEQFFGPGTRLTVL.

The J gene is TRBJ1-5, the V gene TRBV27; D uncertain. V dropped 5 bases and J dropped 7 bases, with 12 bases sitting between them. Per the germline V gene, CDR1 is MNHEY and CDR2 is SMNVEV (reference sequence). The CDR3 loop spans 13 amino acids. CDR3 sequence reads: CASSLITGQPQHF. In DNA, the CDR3 is TGTGCCAGCAGTCTTATAACGGGGCAGCCCCAGCATTTT.

The chain has TRBV12-3 or TRBV12-4 and TRBJ1-5; unclear D gene. The CDR3 runs to 13 residues. Trimming pared 3 bases from V and 4 bases from J, leaving 7 bases between. CDR3 sequence: CASSFLVNQPQHF. The DNA of the CDR3 is TGTGCCAGCAGTTTTTTGGTTAATCAGCCCCAGCATTTT.

This clonotype was picked up one time. The genes are TRBV6-5 and TRBJ2-1, with unresolved D. CDR1 MNHEY and CDR2 SVGAGI come from the germline V gene. V was pared by 4 bases and J by 10 bases, with 11 bases between. This CDR3 has 12 residues. CDR3 DNA: TGTGCCAGCAGTTTACTTTTTGGGGAGCAGTTCTTC. Protein sequence: CASSLLFGEQFF.

The chain carries TRBV6-2 or TRBV6-3 and TRBJ1-5; a possible D gene is TRBD1 (6 bases). CDR1 MNHEY and CDR2 SVGEGT come from the germline V gene. CDR3 length: 14 residues. Trimming removed 6 bases from V and 4 bases from J, with 13 bases in between. The CDR3 region is CASRSGHSNQPQHF. In DNA, the CDR3 is TGTGCCAGCAGGTCGGGACACTCGAATCAGCCCCAGCATTTT.

This clonotype was seen at least ten times. The V and J genes are TRBV7-2 and TRBJ1-2, with D possibly TRBD1 on 5 matching bases. The CDR3 has 16 amino acids. Germline CDR1 is SGHTA and CDR2 is FQGNSA. Deletions cut 5 bases from V and 13 bases from J, with 29 bases between. The CDR3 loop reads CASSPDLNPGTALSTF. The CDR3 DNA reads TGTGCCAGCAGCCCCGACCTAAACCCCGGGACCGCTCTTAGCACCTTC.

The chain combines TRBV29-1 with TRBJ2-5; no clear D. CDR1 is SQVTM and CDR2 is ANQGSEA in the germline V gene. CDR3 size: 14 residues. V lost 4 bases to trimming and J lost 5 bases, with 17 bases between them. CDR3 in DNA: TGCAGCGTTGGGTTTTCTGGGTCTTTTGAGACCCAGTACTTC. As protein: CSVGFSGSFETQYF.

J is TRBJ2-1 and V is TRBV6-2 or TRBV6-3; D unclear. Per germline, CDR1 MNHEY and CDR2 SVGEGT. The CDR3 has 17 residues. The germline V and J ends were trimmed by 0 bases and 9 bases, with 21 bases remaining between them. The CDR3 sequence: CASSYSFSQTTRFEQFF. CDR3 DNA: TGTGCCAGCAGTTACTCCTTTAGCCAGACGACGCGTTTTGAGCAGTTCTTC.